The clone carrying this T cell receptor (beta chain) has just a few counts. The data originate from a study of T cells in Graves' hyperthyroidism and ophthalmopathy. TCR beta CDR3 regions were amplified from RNA. Initially, a first-round RT-PCR of the TCR CDR3 employed the HTBI primer set. TCRdb re-called the multiplex PCR reads with MiXCR, one entry per CDR3 protein. The sample includes roughly 380,000 distinct CDR3 sequences, about a fifth of them seen just once. The sequenced sample consisted of blood. This sequence was found in a woman under 30 with Graves' hyperthyroidism.

The CDR3 sequence is CASSQQGRANYGYTF. In DNA, the CDR3 is TGTGCCAGCAGCCAACAGGGCAGAGCTAACTATGGCTACACCTTC. This chain connects TRBV3-1 to TRBJ1-2; a possible D gene is TRBD1 (5 bases). Per the germline V gene, CDR1 is LGHDT and CDR2 is YNNKEL (reference sequence). This CDR3 comprises 15 residues. Trimming cost V 2 bases and J 0 bases, with 10 bases left between them.